One sample yielded the 25 T cell receptor beta chains listed below, sequenced in a study of T cell responses to AZD1222 COVID-19 vaccine. Produced via immunoSEQ multiplex PCR; TCRdb's table is partial and in-frame only. The sample includes some 130,000 clones, over 75% of them seen just once. The sequences come from peripheral blood, collected on day 0 of AZD1222 vaccination. Source of these receptors: an adult in good health.

The chain combines TRBV28 with TRBJ1-2, with D possibly being TRBD1 (5 bases). Between the trimmed V and J ends, which lost 7 bases and 7 bases, there was a span of 13 bases. CDR3 length: 12 amino acids. The germline V gene encodes CDR1 MDHEN and CDR2 SYDVKM. The CDR3 here is CASKEYRFGYTF. The CDR3 DNA sequence: TGTGCCAGCAAGGAGTACAGGTTTGGCTACACCTTC.

The rearrangement joins TRBV4-1 to TRBJ2-1; no clear D gene. Trimming shortened V by 4 bases and J by 0 bases, and 13 bases separated the two germline ends. Germline CDR1 is MGHRA and CDR2 is YSYEKL. The CDR3 length is 16 residues. The CDR3 region has the DNA TGCGCCAGCAGCCCCCTACCCCTGTCCTCCTACAATGAGCAGTTCTTC. Protein sequence: CASSPLPLSSYNEQFF.

This chain uses TRBV7-9 with TRBJ1-2; the match to TRBD1 covers 7 bases. The CDR3 is 17 amino acids. Germline V lookup: CDR1 SEHNR, CDR2 FQNEAQ (reference sequence). J lost 4 bases, V lost 5 bases, and 16 bases had no gene match. CDR3 loop: CASSRGQDLSLGYGYTF. The CDR3, as DNA: TGTGCCAGCAGCCGTGGACAGGACTTGTCCCTTGGCTATGGCTACACCTTC.

The genes are TRBV7-2 and TRBJ1-4, with 9 bases identical to TRBD1. There are 18 residues in the CDR3. Germline V CDR1 and CDR2: SGHTA, FQGNSA. V was pared by 1 base and J by 0 bases, with 6 bases of the junction left unmatched. The DNA of the CDR3 is TGTGCCAGCAGCTTAGAGGGACAGGGATCTTCAACTAATGAAAAACTGTTTTTT. It yields the protein CASSLEGQGSSTNEKLFF.

The CDR3 DNA is TGTGCCAGCAGCTCCGCTTCGGATACGCAGTATTTT. Translating gives CASSSASDTQYF. This chain joins TRBV11-2 and TRBJ2-3; no firm D call. The CDR3 has 12 amino acids. The V gene lost 4 bases and the J gene lost 6 bases, with 8 bases spanning the gap. The germline V gene has CDR1 SGHAT and CDR2 FQNNGV.

This chain uses TRBV19 with TRBJ2-3; 8 nucleotides line up with TRBD2. The V gene's germline CDR1 is LNHDA and CDR2 SQIVND (reference sequence). This CDR3 spans 16 amino acids. Unmatched junction bases numbered 10, after V lost 6 bases and J lost 2 bases. CDR3 DNA: TGTGCCAGTAGACCCCGGGGGCGGGGGGCCACAGATACGCAGTATTTT. Its protein product is CASRPRGRGATDTQYF.

V gene TRBV18 combines with J gene TRBJ1-5; TRBD1 is a possible D gene (6 bases). The CDR3 covers 14 residues. Germline V gene data show CDR1 as KGHSH and CDR2 as LQKENI. Trimming removed 3 bases at V and 8 bases at J, with 14 bases between. Here the CDR3 DNA reads TGTGCCAGCTCACCTGGGGGGGGCGGAGAGCCCCAGCATTTT. It translates to CASSPGGGGEPQHF.

This sequence joins TRBV28 and TRBJ1-6; D gene ambiguous. Between the trimmed V and J ends, which lost 1 base and 7 bases, there was a span of 2 bases. Germline CDR1 reads MDHEN; CDR2 reads SYDVKM. This CDR3 is built from 12 residues. The CDR3 nucleotides are TGTGCCAGCAGTTTATTAAATTCACCCCTCCACTTT. Residues: CASSLLNSPLHF.

V is TRBV6-5 and J is TRBJ1-5; D is unresolved. The CDR3 consists of 15 residues. V dropped 3 bases and J dropped 2 bases, with 11 bases sitting between them. Germline V gene data show CDR1 as MNHEY and CDR2 as SVGAGI. For the CDR3, the DNA is TGTGCCAGCAGTTATTCATCAGGAGGCAATCAGCCCCAGCATTTT. Encoded protein: CASSYSSGGNQPQHF.

The chain carries TRBV7-2 and TRBJ1-5; D is unclear. Trimming pared 4 bases from V and 0 bases from J, leaving 7 bases between. Germline loops: CDR1 SGHTA, CDR2 FQGNSA. This CDR3 region has 14 residues. The CDR3 spells CASSSDRSNQPQHF. The CDR3 DNA reads as TGTGCCAGCAGCTCCGACCGTAGCAATCAGCCCCAGCATTTT.

CDR3 bases: TGTGCCAGCAGCTTCGACTCAGCCCGGGGCTACACCTTC. It yields the protein CASSFDSARGYTF. The chain uses TRBV5-4 and TRBJ1-2; D is unclear. This CDR3 is built from 13 residues. V was clipped by 2 bases and J by 8 bases, with 13 bases between them. Germline lookup yields CDR1 SGHNT and CDR2 YYREEE (reference sequence).

The chain links TRBV6-5 to TRBJ2-5, with 8 bases fitting TRBD2. Germline trimming cut 6 bases from V and 2 bases from J; bases unmatched to any gene: 8. This CDR3 is built from 15 residues. In germline, CDR1 is MNHEY, CDR2 SVGAGI. In DNA, the CDR3 is TGTGCCAGCAGCAAAGGACTAGCTCTTCAAGAGACCCAGTACTTC. It translates to CASSKGLALQETQYF.

The V and J genes are TRBV5-6 and TRBJ2-3; 9 bases map to TRBD2. This CDR3 comprises 15 residues. V was clipped by 0 bases and J by 7 bases; unmatched bases: 6. Germline V CDR1 and CDR2: SGHDT, YYEEEE. CDR3 amino acids: CASSLEGLAWNTQYF. The DNA for the CDR3 is TGTGCCAGCAGCTTGGAGGGACTAGCCTGGAATACGCAGTATTTT. Full variable domain (remainder filled in from reference TRBV5-6 and TRBJ2-3): DAGVTQSPTHLIKTRGQQVTLRCSPKSGHDTVSWYQQALGQGPQFIFQYYEEEERQRGNFPDRFSGHQFPNYSSELNVNALLLGDSALYLCASSLEGLAWNTQYFGPGTRLTVL.

This chain links TRBV9 with TRBJ2-4; D is uncertain. With 0 bases removed from V and 4 bases from J, the gap between germline ends came to 11 bases. Germline V gene data show CDR1 as SGDLS and CDR2 as YYNGEE. This CDR3 has 15 residues. This CDR3 is CASSVGLESKNIQYF. DNA for the CDR3: TGTGCCAGCAGCGTAGGGTTGGAGTCTAAAAACATTCAGTACTTC.

This clone is labeled as medium-sized. The rearrangement uses TRBV7-9 and TRBJ1-2; D remains ambiguous. Trimming removed 5 bases from V and 10 bases from J, with 14 bases in between. Germline V lookup: CDR1 SEHNR, CDR2 FQNEAQ (reference sequence). The CDR3 has 12 residues. CDR3 protein: CASSPIREDYTF. CDR3 bases: TGTGCCAGCAGCCCCATCAGAGAGGACTACACCTTC.

The gene calls are TRBV4-2 and TRBJ2-7; D is unresolved. The CDR3 consists of 15 residues. The germline V gene has CDR1 LGHNA and CDR2 YNFKEQ. V lost 0 bases and J 0 bases, leaving 9 bases between the germline ends. Written as DNA, the CDR3 is TGTGCCAGCAGCCAAGATCTCTACCACTCCTACGAGCAGTACTTC. Its protein product is CASSQDLYHSYEQYF.

The chain carries TRBV28 and TRBJ1-5; 8 nucleotides line up with TRBD1. Trimming at V came to 2 bases and at J to 3 bases, leaving 6 bases not matched to a gene. CDR1 and CDR2 from the germline V gene are MDHEN and SYDVKM. CDR3 length equals 16 residues. The CDR3 reads CASSLVPQGVNQPQHF. The CDR3 nucleotides are TGTGCCAGCAGTTTAGTACCACAGGGGGTCAATCAGCCCCAGCATTTT. Together with reference TRBV28 and TRBJ1-5, the CDR3 gives the full variable domain: DVKVTQSSRYLVKRTGEKVFLECVQDMDHENMFWYRQDPGLGLRLIYFSYDVKMKEKGDIPEGYSVSREKKERFSLILESASTNQTSMYLCASSLVPQGVNQPQHFGDGTRLSIL.

The genes are TRBV9 and TRBJ2-7; weak D call: TRBD1 (5 bases). V was cut by 4 bases and J by 6 bases, with 23 bases left in between. CDR1 is SGDLS, CDR2 YYNGEE, per germline. This CDR3 comprises 16 residues. As DNA, the CDR3 is TGTGCCAGCAGCCCCAAATCCGACCGTGTTGGGGCCGAGCAGTACTTC. Encoded protein: CASSPKSDRVGAEQYF.

This clone turned up a few times. V gene TRBV4-3 combines with J gene TRBJ1-1, with D unresolved. V was cut by 0 bases and J by 4 bases, with 12 bases left in between. There are 15 residues in the CDR3. Germline V gene lookup returns CDR1 LGHNA and CDR2 YSLEER. As DNA, the CDR3 is TGCGCCAGCAGCCAAGAAAGCGGGCGGGCCACTGAAGCTTTCTTT. Translated, it gives CASSQESGRATEAFF.

The chain joins TRBV6-5 to TRBJ1-2; a possible D gene is TRBD1 (6 bases). With 2 bases removed from V and 8 bases from J, the gap between germline ends came to 12 bases. The CDR3 runs 13 residues. Germline CDR1 MNHEY, CDR2 SVGAGI. CDR3 region: CASSYPGVGGYTF. Here the CDR3 DNA reads TGTGCCAGCAGTTACCCAGGGGTAGGGGGCTACACCTTC.

This chain joins TRBV6-6 and TRBJ2-6, with 10 nucleotides matching TRBD1. The germline V gene has CDR1 MNHNY and CDR2 SVGAGI (reference sequence). CDR3 size: 17 residues. V shed 5 bases, J shed 2 bases, and the junction held 6 bases outside the gene matches. The CDR3 sequence: CASSPGTGDPGANVLTF. For the CDR3, the DNA is TGTGCCAGCAGTCCCGGGACAGGGGACCCTGGGGCCAACGTCCTGACTTTC.

This clone appeared once. At one of its ends the junction is not consistent with the germline gene, which may arise from a read error. The V and J genes are TRBV7-9 and TRBJ2-5; TRBD1 matches at 7 bases. Germline V CDR1 and CDR2: SEHNR, FQNEAQ (reference sequence). The CDR3 length is 14 residues. CDR3 DNA sequence: TGTGCCAGCAACTTAGGGACAGCTCAAGAGACCCAGTACTTC. This translates into CASNLGTAQETQYF.

V gene TRBV5-1 combines with J gene TRBJ2-1; 7 nucleotides line up with TRBD2. The CDR3 has 15 amino acids. V was clipped by 3 bases and J by 0 bases; unmatched bases: 3. Germline V gives CDR1 SGHRS, CDR2 YFSETQ. The chain's CDR3 is CASSWGGDSYNEQFF. The DNA for the CDR3 is TGCGCCAGCAGCTGGGGGGGTGACTCCTACAATGAGCAGTTCTTC. The entire variable domain, with the rest obtained from reference TRBV5-1 and TRBJ2-1, is as follows: KAGVTQTPRYLIKTRGQQVTLSCSPISGHRSVSWYQQTPGQGLQFLFEYFSETQRNKGNFPGRFSGRQFSNSRSEMNVSTLELGDSALYLCASSWGGDSYNEQFFGPGTRLTVL.

The genes are TRBV4-1 and TRBJ2-6, with 10 bases aligning to TRBD1. There are 19 residues in the CDR3. V was clipped by 2 bases and J by 2 bases; unmatched bases: 9. Germline CDR1 is MGHRA and CDR2 is YSYEKL. The DNA of the CDR3 is TGCGCCAGCAGCCAACGCGCCCGGACAGGGGGGGCTGGGGCCAACGTCCTGACTTTC. Amino acids: CASSQRARTGGAGANVLTF.

The chain has TRBV5-4 and TRBJ2-1; 14 nucleotides align to TRBD2. The CDR3 is made up of 16 amino acids. CDR1 is SGHNT and CDR2 is YYREEE in the germline V gene (reference sequence). The V and J ends lost 4 bases and 8 bases, in that order; junction bases with no gene match: 8. CDR3 in DNA: TGTGCCAGCAGCCTTATGACTAGCGGGGGGGCCCATGAGCAGTTCTTC. The encoded protein is CASSLMTSGGAHEQFF.